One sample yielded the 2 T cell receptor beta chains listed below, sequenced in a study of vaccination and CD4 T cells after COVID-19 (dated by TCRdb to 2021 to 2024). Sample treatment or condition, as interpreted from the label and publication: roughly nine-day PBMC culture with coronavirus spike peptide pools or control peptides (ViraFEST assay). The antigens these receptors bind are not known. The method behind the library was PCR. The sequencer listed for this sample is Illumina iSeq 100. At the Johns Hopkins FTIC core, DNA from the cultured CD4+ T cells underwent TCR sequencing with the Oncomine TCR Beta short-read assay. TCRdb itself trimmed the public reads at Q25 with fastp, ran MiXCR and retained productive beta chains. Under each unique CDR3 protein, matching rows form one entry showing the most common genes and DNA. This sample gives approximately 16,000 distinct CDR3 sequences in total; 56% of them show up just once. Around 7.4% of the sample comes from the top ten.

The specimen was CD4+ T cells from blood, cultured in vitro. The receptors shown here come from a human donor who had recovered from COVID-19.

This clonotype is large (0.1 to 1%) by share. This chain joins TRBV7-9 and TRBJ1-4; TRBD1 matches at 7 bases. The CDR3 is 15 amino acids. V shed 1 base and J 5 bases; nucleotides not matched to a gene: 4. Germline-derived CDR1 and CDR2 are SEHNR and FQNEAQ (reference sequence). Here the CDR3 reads CASSLGNRGNEKLFF. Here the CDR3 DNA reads TGTGCCAGCAGCTTAGGGAACAGGGGCAATGAAAAACTGTTTTTT.

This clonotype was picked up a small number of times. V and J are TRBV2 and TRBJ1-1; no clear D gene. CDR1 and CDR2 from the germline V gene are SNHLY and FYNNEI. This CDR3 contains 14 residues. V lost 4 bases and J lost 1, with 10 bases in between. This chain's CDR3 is CASSGQARNTEAFF. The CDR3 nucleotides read TGTGCCAGCAGTGGGCAGGCTAGGAACACTGAAGCTTTCTTT. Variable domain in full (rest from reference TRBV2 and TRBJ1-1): EPEVTQTPSHQVTQMGQEVILRCVPISNHLYFYWYRQILGQKVEFLVSFYNNEISEKSEIFDDQFSVERPDGSNFTLKIRSTKLEDSAMYFCASSGQARNTEAFFGQGTRLTVV.